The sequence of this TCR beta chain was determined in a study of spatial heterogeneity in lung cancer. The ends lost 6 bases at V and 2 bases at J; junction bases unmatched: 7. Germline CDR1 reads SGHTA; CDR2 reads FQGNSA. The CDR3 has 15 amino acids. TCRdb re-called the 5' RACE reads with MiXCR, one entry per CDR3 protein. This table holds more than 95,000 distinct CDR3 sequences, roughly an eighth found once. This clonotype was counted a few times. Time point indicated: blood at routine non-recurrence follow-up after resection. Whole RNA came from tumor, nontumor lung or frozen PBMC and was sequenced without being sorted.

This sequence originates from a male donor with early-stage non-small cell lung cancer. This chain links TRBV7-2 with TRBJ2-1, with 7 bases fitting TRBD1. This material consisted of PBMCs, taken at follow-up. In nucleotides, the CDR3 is TGTGCCAGCAGTAGAGACAGGGACACCTACAATGAGCAGTTCTTC. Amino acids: CASSRDRDTYNEQFF.